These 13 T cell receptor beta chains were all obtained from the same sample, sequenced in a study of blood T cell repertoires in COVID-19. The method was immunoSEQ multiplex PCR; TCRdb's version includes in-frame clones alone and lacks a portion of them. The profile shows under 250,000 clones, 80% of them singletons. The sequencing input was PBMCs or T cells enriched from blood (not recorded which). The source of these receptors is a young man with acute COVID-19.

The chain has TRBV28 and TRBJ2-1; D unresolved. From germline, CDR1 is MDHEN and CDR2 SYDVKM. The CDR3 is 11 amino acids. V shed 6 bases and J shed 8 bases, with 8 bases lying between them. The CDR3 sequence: CASSPYYEQFF. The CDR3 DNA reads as TGTGCCAGCAGCCCATACTATGAGCAGTTCTTC.

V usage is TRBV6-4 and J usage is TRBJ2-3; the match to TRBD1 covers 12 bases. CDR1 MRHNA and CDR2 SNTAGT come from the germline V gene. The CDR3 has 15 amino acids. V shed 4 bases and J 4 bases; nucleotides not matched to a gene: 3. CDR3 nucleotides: TGTGCCAGCAGTGCCGGGACAGGGGGCGCAGATACGCAGTATTTT. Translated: CASSAGTGGADTQYF.

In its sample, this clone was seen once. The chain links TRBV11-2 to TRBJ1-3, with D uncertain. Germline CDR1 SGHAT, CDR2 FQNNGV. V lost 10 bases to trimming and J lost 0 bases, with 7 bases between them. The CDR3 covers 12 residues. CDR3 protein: CATVVSGNTIYF. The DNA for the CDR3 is TGTGCCACGGTAGTCTCTGGAAACACCATATATTTT.

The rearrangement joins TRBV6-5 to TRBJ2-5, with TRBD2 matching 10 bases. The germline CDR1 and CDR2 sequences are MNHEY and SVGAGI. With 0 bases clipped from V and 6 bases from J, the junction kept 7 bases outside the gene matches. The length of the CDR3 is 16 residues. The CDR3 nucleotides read TGTGCCAGCAGTTACTCGACCGCTAGCGGGGGAAAGACCCAGTACTTC. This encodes CASSYSTASGGKTQYF.

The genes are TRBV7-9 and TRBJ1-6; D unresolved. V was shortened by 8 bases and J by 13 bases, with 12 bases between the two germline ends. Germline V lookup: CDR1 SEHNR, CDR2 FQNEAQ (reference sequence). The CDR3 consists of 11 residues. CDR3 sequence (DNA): TGTGCCAGCTCCGAGGGTGGTCCCCTCCACTTT. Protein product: CASSEGGPLHF.

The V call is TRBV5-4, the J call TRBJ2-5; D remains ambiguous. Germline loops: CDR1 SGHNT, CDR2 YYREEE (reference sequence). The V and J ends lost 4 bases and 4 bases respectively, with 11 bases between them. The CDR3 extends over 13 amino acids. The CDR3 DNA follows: TGTGCCAGCAGCCCTGTATTCTCAGAGACCCAGTACTTC. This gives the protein CASSPVFSETQYF.

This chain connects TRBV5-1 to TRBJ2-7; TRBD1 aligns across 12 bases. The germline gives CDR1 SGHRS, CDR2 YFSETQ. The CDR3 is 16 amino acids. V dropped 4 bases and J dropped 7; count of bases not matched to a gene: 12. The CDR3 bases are TGCGCCAGCAGCCCGTGGGCGGGACAGGGGGCCTGGGAGCAGTACTTC. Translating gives CASSPWAGQGAWEQYF.

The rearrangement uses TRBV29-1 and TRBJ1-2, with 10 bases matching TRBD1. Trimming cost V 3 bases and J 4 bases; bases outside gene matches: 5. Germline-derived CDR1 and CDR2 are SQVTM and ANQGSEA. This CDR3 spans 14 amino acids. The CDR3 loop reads CSVEGTGESYGYTF. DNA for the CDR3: TGCAGCGTTGAGGGGACAGGGGAAAGCTATGGCTACACCTTC.

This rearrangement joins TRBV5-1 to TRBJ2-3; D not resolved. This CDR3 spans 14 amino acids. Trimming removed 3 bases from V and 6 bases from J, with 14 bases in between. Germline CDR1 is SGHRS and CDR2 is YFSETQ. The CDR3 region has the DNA TGCGCCAGCAGCTCGTCCTTCCGCGTGGATACGCAGTATTTT. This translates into CASSSSFRVDTQYF.

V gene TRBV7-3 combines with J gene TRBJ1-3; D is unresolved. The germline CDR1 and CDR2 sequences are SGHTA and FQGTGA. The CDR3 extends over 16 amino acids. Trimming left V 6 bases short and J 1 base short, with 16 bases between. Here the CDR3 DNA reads TGTGCCAGCAGTCTTACGGGGTATTCGTCTGGAAACACCATATATTTT. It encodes CASSLTGYSSGNTIYF.

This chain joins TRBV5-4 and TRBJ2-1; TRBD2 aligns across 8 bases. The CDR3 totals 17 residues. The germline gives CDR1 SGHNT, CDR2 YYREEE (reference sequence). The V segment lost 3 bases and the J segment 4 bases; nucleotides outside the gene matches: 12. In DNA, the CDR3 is TGTGCCAGCAGCTCCGACCGGGGGGTAGCGGGATACAATGAGCAGTTCTTC. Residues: CASSSDRGVAGYNEQFF.

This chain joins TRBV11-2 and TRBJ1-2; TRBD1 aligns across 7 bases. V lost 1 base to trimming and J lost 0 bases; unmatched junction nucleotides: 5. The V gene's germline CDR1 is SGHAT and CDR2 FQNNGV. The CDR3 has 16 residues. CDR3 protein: CASSLAGDRANYGYTF. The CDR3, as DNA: TGTGCCAGCAGCTTAGCTGGGGACAGAGCTAACTATGGCTACACCTTC.

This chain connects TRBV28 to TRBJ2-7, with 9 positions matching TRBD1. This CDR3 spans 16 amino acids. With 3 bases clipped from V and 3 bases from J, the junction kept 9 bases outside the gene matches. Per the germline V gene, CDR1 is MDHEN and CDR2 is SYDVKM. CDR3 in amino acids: CASSFADRGWDYEQYF. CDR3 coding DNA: TGTGCCAGCAGTTTTGCGGACAGGGGATGGGACTACGAGCAGTACTTC.